A selection of T cell receptor beta chains follows, all from one sample in a study of early T cells in non-severe SARS-CoV-2 infection. TCRdb processed the 5' RACE reads anew with MiXCR; each CDR3 protein has one entry. This sample carries over 75,000 distinct CDR3 sequences, 15% of them seen once, and the ten largest clones take around 6%. The sample taken for sequencing was whole blood. Source of these receptors: an adult who was a healthcare worker with PCR-confirmed SARS-CoV-2 infection or an uninfected control (not recorded which). Each CDR3 is given with its conserved first and last residue. D genes are given only for firm matches. The size of a clone is reported for some rows only, either as once, few or many, or as a class for expanded clones.

J,size,D,V,CDR3,DNA
TRBJ2-2,few,NA,TRBV2,CASTQLAASTGELFF,TGTGCCAGCACCCAGCTAGCCGCGAGCACCGGGGAGCTGTTTTTT
TRBJ1-2,NA,NA,TRBV14,CASSPRNLYGYTF,TGTGCCAGCAGCCCAAGGAATCTCTATGGCTACACCTTC
TRBJ2-2,many,NA,TRBV12-3/TRBV12-4,CASSFTGGELFF,TGTGCCAGCAGTTTTACCGGCGGGGAGCTGTTTTTT
TRBJ1-1,few,TRBD1,TRBV7-9,CASSSRDRAEAFF,TGTGCCAGCAGCTCCCGGGACAGGGCTGAAGCTTTCTTT
TRBJ2-6,NA,NA,TRBV28,CASSPGGRGANVLTF,TGTGCCAGCAGCCCTGGGGGACGTGGGGCCAACGTCCTGACTTTC
TRBJ2-4,few,TRBD2,TRBV4-3,CASSQAAGSKNIQYF,TGCGCCAGCAGCCAGGCAGCGGGATCCAAAAACATTCAGTACTTC
TRBJ2-5,NA,NA,TRBV7-8,CASSLGRVRETQYF,TGTGCCAGCAGCTTAGGCAGGGTGCGAGAGACCCAGTACTTC
TRBJ2-6,NA,TRBD1,TRBV28,CASSLGDSGARANVLTF,TGTGCCAGCAGTTTGGGGGACAGTGGAGCGAGGGCCAACGTCCTGACTTTC
TRBJ2-7,few,NA,TRBV28,CASGGLGMMYEQYF,TGTGCCAGCGGCGGGTTGGGCATGATGTACGAGCAGTACTTC
TRBJ2-1,NA,TRBD2,TRBV20-1,CSAHRLAALPYNEQFF,TGCAGTGCCCATCGACTAGCGGCCCTTCCCTACAATGAGCAGTTCTTC
TRBJ1-2,many,NA,TRBV12-3/TRBV12-4,CASSLQRESYGYTF,TGTGCCAGCAGTTTACAGAGGGAGAGCTATGGCTACACCTTC
TRBJ2-1,few,NA,TRBV24-1,CATSDPGSRSYNEQFF,TGTGCCACCAGTGATCCTGGCTCGCGGTCCTACAATGAGCAGTTCTTC
TRBJ1-1,NA,NA,TRBV3-1,CASSQGYTEAFF,TGTGCCAGCAGTCAGGGCTACACTGAAGCTTTCTTT
TRBJ2-7,few,TRBD1,TRBV20-1,CSAFPTGGEQYF,TGCAGTGCTTTCCCGACAGGGGGCGAGCAGTACTTC
TRBJ2-2,NA,NA,TRBV28,CASVNTGELFF,TGTGCCAGCGTTAACACCGGGGAGCTGTTTTTT
TRBJ2-1,NA,TRBD2,TRBV7-2,CASSFYSGEQFF,TGTGCCAGCAGCTTTTATAGCGGGGAGCAGTTCTTC
TRBJ2-3,NA,TRBD2,TRBV7-8,CASSLVSLAGRTDTQYF,TGTGCCAGCAGCTTAGTATCCCTAGCGGGCCGCACAGATACGCAGTATTTT
TRBJ2-2,NA,TRBD2,TRBV10-1,CASSESMAGRTGELFF,TGCGCCAGCAGTGAGTCGATGGCCGGGAGGACCGGGGAGCTGTTTTTT
TRBJ2-2,few,TRBD1,TRBV10-2,CASRGTGVDTGELFF,TGCGCCAGCAGGGGGACAGGGGTTGACACCGGGGAGCTGTTTTTT
TRBJ1-1,NA,NA,TRBV11-1,CASAGREGTEAFF,TGTGCCAGCGCAGGGAGAGAGGGCACTGAAGCTTTCTTT
TRBJ2-4,few,NA,TRBV5-1,CASSSPGLENQYF,TGCGCCAGCAGCTCGCCGGGACTCGAGAATCAGTACTTC
TRBJ2-1,NA,TRBD2,TRBV28,CASRLAGFNEQFF,TGTGCCAGCAGACTAGCGGGATTCAATGAGCAGTTCTTC
TRBJ2-5,NA,TRBD1,TRBV18,CASSRQGYQQETQYF,TGTGCCAGCTCCCGACAGGGATACCAACAAGAGACCCAGTACTTC
TRBJ1-1,NA,NA,TRBV7-9,CASSSWRRQNTEAFF,TGTGCCAGCAGCTCCTGGCGGAGACAGAACACTGAAGCTTTCTTT
TRBJ2-5,NA,TRBD2,TRBV20-1,CSASSGRKETQYF,TGCAGTGCTTCCAGCGGGAGGAAAGAGACCCAGTACTTC
TRBJ2-7,many,NA,TRBV27,CASSQGQTTAPSYEQYF,TGTGCCAGCAGCCAAGGGCAGACTACCGCGCCCTCCTACGAGCAGTACTTC
TRBJ2-3,many,TRBD2,TRBV18,CASSPGSTSGDTQYF,TGTGCCAGCTCTCCAGGGAGTACTAGCGGAGATACGCAGTATTTT
TRBJ2-2,NA,NA,TRBV10-2,CASSDLGGELFF,TGCGCCAGCAGTGATCTTGGCGGGGAGCTGTTTTTT
TRBJ2-7,many,NA,TRBV11-2,CASSPRTDLTYEQYF,TGTGCCAGCAGCCCCCGGACAGACCTCACCTACGAGCAGTACTTC
TRBJ2-5,NA,TRBD2,TRBV28,CASSFPSGRMETQYF,TGTGCCAGCAGTTTCCCTAGCGGGAGGATGGAGACCCAGTACTTC
TRBJ2-7,many,NA,TRBV18,CASSSAIYEQYF,TGTGCCAGCTCATCGGCGATCTACGAGCAGTACTTC
TRBJ2-3,few,NA,TRBV6-5,CASSYGGPTDTQYF,TGTGCCAGCAGTTACGGGGGGCCGACAGATACGCAGTATTTT
TRBJ1-6,NA,NA,TRBV25-1,CASSEEGKGPYNSPLHF,TGTGCCAGCAGTGAGGAGGGGAAGGGGCCCTATAATTCACCCCTCCACTTT
TRBJ2-3,NA,NA,TRBV7-8,CASSFERLDTQYF,TGTGCCAGCAGCTTCGAGCGGTTAGATACGCAGTATTTT
TRBJ1-6,many,NA,TRBV3-1,CASSQAVVSSPLHF,TGTGCCAGCAGCCAAGCTGTGGTCAGTTCACCCCTCCACTTT
TRBJ2-3,NA,TRBD1,TRBV7-2,CASSPYLTGSTDTQYF,TGTGCCAGCAGCCCGTACCTGACAGGGAGTACAGATACGCAGTATTTT
TRBJ2-3,NA,NA,TRBV7-2,CASSIGLGDTQYF,TGTGCCAGCAGCATAGGATTAGGAGATACGCAGTATTTT
TRBJ1-4,few,NA,TRBV12-3/TRBV12-4,CASTTWGKLFF,TGTGCCAGCACCACATGGGGAAAACTGTTTTTT
TRBJ2-7,many,NA,TRBV5-1,CASSLGTPGVSEQYF,TGCGCCAGCAGCTTGGGGACACCGGGCGTGAGCGAGCAGTACTTC
TRBJ2-7,NA,NA,TRBV5-1,CASSPAGSSSYEQYF,TGCGCCTCCTCCCCCGCGGGTAGTAGCTCCTACGAGCAGTACTTC
TRBJ1-1,few,NA,TRBV7-9,CASSLPGNTEAFF,TGTGCCAGCAGCTTACCGGGGAACACTGAAGCTTTCTTT
TRBJ2-7,few,TRBD2,TRBV20-1,CSAEKAGGPYEQYF,TGCAGTGCTGAGAAAGCGGGAGGGCCCTACGAGCAGTACTTC
TRBJ2-1,NA,TRBD2,TRBV20-1,CSARVPRTSKKEMSSYNEQFF,TGCAGTGCTAGGGTCCCACGGACTAGTAAGAAAGAGATGAGCTCCTACAATGAGCAGTTCTTC
TRBJ2-3,NA,NA,TRBV7-2,CASSLGALDTQYF,TGTGCCAGCAGCTTGGGGGCGTTAGATACGCAGTATTTT
TRBJ1-1,few,NA,TRBV6-5,CASSSLPRGEAFF,TGTGCCAGCAGTTCGCTGCCTAGAGGGGAAGCTTTCTTT
TRBJ1-6,few,NA,TRBV18,CASSSLVSRGENSPLHF,TGTGCCAGCTCGTCCCTTGTTTCGCGGGGGGAGAATTCACCCCTCCACTTT
TRBJ2-3,many,TRBD2,TRBV15,CATRSAGDRDTQYF,TGTGCCACCAGGTCGGCGGGAGATAGAGATACGCAGTATTTT
TRBJ2-5,NA,TRBD1,TRBV18,CASSPQGAAETQYF,TGTGCCAGCTCACCACAGGGGGCGGCGGAGACCCAGTACTTC